Below are 14 T cell receptor beta chains sequenced from a single sample in a study of CD8 T cells in Susac syndrome. The RNA, roughly 0.45 to 1 ug, was put through reverse transcription using random hexamers. TCRdb analysed the immunoSEQ multiplex PCR reads with MiXCR anew, one entry per CDR3 protein. In the table there are 150,000 to 190,000 distinct CDR3 sequences, over 95% of which are singletons. Input material: CD8+ T cells from PBMCs. Receptor source: a human donor with multiple sclerosis.

CDR3 loop: CSARSRGINQPQHF. The DNA of the CDR3 is TGCAGTGCTAGGTCCAGGGGGATCAATCAGCCCCAGCATTTT. The V call is TRBV20-1, the J call TRBJ1-5; TRBD1 matches 7 bases. Germline V gene sequence: CDR1 DFQATT, CDR2 SNEGSKA (reference sequence). This CDR3 has 14 residues. V gave up 3 bases and J gave up 3 bases; unmatched junction bases: 5.

This clonotype showed up just once. The V gene is TRBV14, the J gene TRBJ1-1; a possible D gene is TRBD1 (6 bases). Germline CDR1 is SGHDN and CDR2 is FVKESK. Trimming cost V 1 base and J 7 bases, with 13 bases left between them. CDR3 length: 14 amino acids. The CDR3 bases are TGTGCCAGCAGCCAAGTTCACAGGGTAAATGAAGCTTTCTTT. Translating it yields CASSQVHRVNEAFF.

The rearrangement joins TRBV27 to TRBJ2-7; D tentatively fits TRBD1 or TRBD2 (5 bases each). There are 13 residues in the CDR3. V was trimmed by 0 bases and J by 6 bases, leaving 9 bases between them. Per the germline V gene, CDR1 is MNHEY and CDR2 is SMNVEV (reference sequence). This chain's CDR3 is CASSLSGVGEQYF. CDR3 DNA sequence: TGTGCCAGCAGTTTATCGGGGGTCGGCGAGCAGTACTTC.

The chain uses TRBV30 and TRBJ1-6; 7 bases are shared with TRBD1. This CDR3 has 14 residues. The germline CDR1 and CDR2 sequences are GTSNPN and SVGIG (reference sequence). J gave up 6 bases and V 2 bases, and 4 bases lay outside the gene matches. CDR3 amino acids: CAWSYRGANSPLHF. CDR3 bases: TGTGCCTGGAGTTACAGGGGAGCTAATTCACCCCTCCACTTT.

This clonotype appeared once. The gene calls are TRBV25-1 and TRBJ1-4; TRBD1 matches at 9 bases. CDR1 and CDR2 from the germline V gene are MGHDK and SYGVNS. Trimming at V came to 7 bases and at J to 3 bases, leaving 3 bases not matched to a gene. CDR3 length equals 14 residues. This CDR3 is CASMDRGPNEKLFF. CDR3 bases: TGTGCCAGCATGGACAGGGGACCTAATGAAAAACTGTTTTTT.

The V gene is TRBV27, the J gene TRBJ1-1; a possible D gene is TRBD1 (5 bases). The length of the CDR3 is 12 residues. The germline gives CDR1 MNHEY, CDR2 SMNVEV (reference sequence). V lost 2 bases and J 7 bases, leaving 8 bases between the germline ends. The CDR3 here is CASSLLGGEAFF. CDR3 DNA sequence: TGTGCCAGCAGTTTACTGGGGGGTGAAGCTTTCTTT.

The V and J genes are TRBV12-5 and TRBJ2-5, with 7 bases fitting TRBD2. Germline V gives CDR1 LGHNT, CDR2 FRNRAP. CDR3 length: 15 amino acids. The V segment lost 5 bases and the J segment 3 bases; nucleotides outside the gene matches: 9. DNA for the CDR3: TGTGCTAGTGGTCCTGAGGGGAGCGGGGAAGAGACCCAGTACTTC. The encoded protein is CASGPEGSGEETQYF.

This chain uses TRBV6-5 with TRBJ2-1; D unclear. V shed 6 bases and J shed 7 bases, with 7 bases lying between them. CDR3 length equals 11 residues. Germline V gene lookup returns CDR1 MNHEY and CDR2 SVGAGI. The CDR3 nucleotides are TGTGCCAGCAGGCACTCAAATGAGCAGTTCTTC. Translation: CASRHSNEQFF.

J is TRBJ1-6 and V is TRBV30; 8 nucleotides line up with TRBD1. Germline CDR1 reads GTSNPN; CDR2 reads SVGIG (reference sequence). The CDR3 sequence is 15 residues long. J lost 7 bases, V lost 4 bases, and 9 bases had no gene match. The CDR3 nucleotides are TGTGCCTGGACTCCCGGGACAGGTGGAAATTCACCCCTCCACTTT. Amino acids: CAWTPGTGGNSPLHF.

The rearrangement uses TRBV29-1 and TRBJ2-3, with a possible D match to TRBD2 (5 bases). Germline V gene data show CDR1 as SQVTM and CDR2 as ANQGSEA. Trimming took 5 bases from V and 6 from J, leaving 21 bases between them. The CDR3 has 15 amino acids. The CDR3 loop reads CSVQPRSDYKDTQYF. The CDR3 region has the DNA TGCAGCGTTCAACCCCGGAGCGACTATAAGGATACGCAGTATTTT.

V gene TRBV6-5 combines with J gene TRBJ2-7; 9 bases are a match to TRBD1. V lost 4 bases to trimming and J lost 7 bases; unmatched junction nucleotides: 8. The germline gives CDR1 MNHEY, CDR2 SVGAGI. The CDR3 covers 14 residues. CDR3 in amino acids: CASSSGTGNLEQYF. The CDR3 DNA follows: TGTGCCAGCAGTTCCGGGACAGGGAATTTAGAGCAGTACTTC.

V and J are TRBV3-1 and TRBJ2-3; 9 bases map to TRBD2. Germline V gene data show CDR1 as LGHDT and CDR2 as YNNKEL (reference sequence). This CDR3 comprises 15 residues. Trimming took 6 bases from V and 3 from J; bases not matched to a gene: 7. This CDR3 is CASRVSGGGTDTQYF. The CDR3 DNA is TGTGCCAGCAGGGTTAGCGGGGGCGGAACAGATACGCAGTATTTT.

The CDR3 sequence: CASSLAGGNYNEQFF. The DNA for the CDR3 is TGTGCCAGCAGTTTAGCGGGGGGGAACTACAATGAGCAGTTCTTC. This chain connects TRBV6-5 to TRBJ2-1; 11 positions match TRBD2. Germline CDR1 reads MNHEY; CDR2 reads SVGAGI. The CDR3 consists of 15 residues. Unmatched junction bases numbered 2, after V lost 4 bases and J lost 3 bases.

V gene TRBV15 combines with J gene TRBJ1-1; possibly TRBD1 for D (5 bases). V gave up 0 bases and J gave up 3 bases, with 14 bases separating them. The CDR3 extends over 16 amino acids. CDR1 is LNHNV and CDR2 is YYDKDF in the germline V gene (reference sequence). The CDR3 here is CATSRDPGGADTEAFF. The CDR3 nucleotides read TGTGCCACCAGCAGAGATCCGGGGGGTGCGGACACTGAAGCTTTCTTT.